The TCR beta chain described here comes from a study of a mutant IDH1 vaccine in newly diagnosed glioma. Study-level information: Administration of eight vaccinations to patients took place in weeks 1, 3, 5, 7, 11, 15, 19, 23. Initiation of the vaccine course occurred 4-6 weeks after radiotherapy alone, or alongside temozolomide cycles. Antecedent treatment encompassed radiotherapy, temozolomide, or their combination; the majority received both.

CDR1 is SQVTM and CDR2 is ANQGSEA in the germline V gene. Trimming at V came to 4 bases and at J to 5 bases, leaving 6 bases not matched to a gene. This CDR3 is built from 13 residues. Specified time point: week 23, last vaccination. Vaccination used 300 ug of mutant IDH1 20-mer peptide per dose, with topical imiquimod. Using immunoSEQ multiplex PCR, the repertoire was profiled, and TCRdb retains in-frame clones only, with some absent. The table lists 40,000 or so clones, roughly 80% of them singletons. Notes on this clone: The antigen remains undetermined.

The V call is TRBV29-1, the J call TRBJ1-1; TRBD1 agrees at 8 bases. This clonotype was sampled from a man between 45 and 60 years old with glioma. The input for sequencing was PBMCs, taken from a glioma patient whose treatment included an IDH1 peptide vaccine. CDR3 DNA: TGCAGCGTTGGGACAGGGCAAGGGACTGAAGCTTTCTTT. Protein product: CSVGTGQGTEAFF.